Detailed here is one T cell receptor beta chain. Libraries were prepared by immunoSEQ multiplex PCR; TCRdb keeps only in-frame clonotypes and omits some of them. The data contain 120,000 to 150,000 clones, 90% to 95% of them seen just once; the ten biggest clones take up approximately 5.7%. Per the germline V gene, CDR1 is GTSNPN and CDR2 is SVGIG (reference sequence). This CDR3 is built from 14 residues. Germline trimming cut 8 bases from V and 5 bases from J; bases unmatched to any gene: 12. The data belong to a study of control samples from healthy donors and cancer patients. Material for sequencing was blood. This TCR came from a man between 18 and 29 years old in good health. The chain combines TRBV30 with TRBJ1-2, with 9 bases that match TRBD1. The CDR3 DNA sequence: TGTGCCGGGAAAACCTCCGGGACAGGGTATGGCTACACCTTC. This gives the protein CAGKTSGTGYGYTF.